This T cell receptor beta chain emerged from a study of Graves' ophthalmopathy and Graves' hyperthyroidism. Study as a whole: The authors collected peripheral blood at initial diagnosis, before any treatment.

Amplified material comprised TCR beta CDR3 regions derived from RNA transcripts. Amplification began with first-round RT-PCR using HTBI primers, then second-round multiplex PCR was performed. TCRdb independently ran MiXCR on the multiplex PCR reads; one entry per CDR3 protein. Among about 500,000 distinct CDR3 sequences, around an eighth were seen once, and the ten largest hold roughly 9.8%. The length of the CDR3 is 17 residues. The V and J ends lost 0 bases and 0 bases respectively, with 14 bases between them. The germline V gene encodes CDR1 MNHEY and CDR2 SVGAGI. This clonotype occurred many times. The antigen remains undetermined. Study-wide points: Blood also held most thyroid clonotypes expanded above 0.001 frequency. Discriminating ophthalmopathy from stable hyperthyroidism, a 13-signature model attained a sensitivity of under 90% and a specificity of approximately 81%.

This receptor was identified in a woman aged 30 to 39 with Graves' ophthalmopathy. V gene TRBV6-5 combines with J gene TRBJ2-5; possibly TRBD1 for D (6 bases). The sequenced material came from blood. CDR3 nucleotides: TGTGCCAGCAGTTACTCGAGGGGCAGGGGAGACCAAGAGACCCAGTACTTC. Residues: CASSYSRGRGDQETQYF.